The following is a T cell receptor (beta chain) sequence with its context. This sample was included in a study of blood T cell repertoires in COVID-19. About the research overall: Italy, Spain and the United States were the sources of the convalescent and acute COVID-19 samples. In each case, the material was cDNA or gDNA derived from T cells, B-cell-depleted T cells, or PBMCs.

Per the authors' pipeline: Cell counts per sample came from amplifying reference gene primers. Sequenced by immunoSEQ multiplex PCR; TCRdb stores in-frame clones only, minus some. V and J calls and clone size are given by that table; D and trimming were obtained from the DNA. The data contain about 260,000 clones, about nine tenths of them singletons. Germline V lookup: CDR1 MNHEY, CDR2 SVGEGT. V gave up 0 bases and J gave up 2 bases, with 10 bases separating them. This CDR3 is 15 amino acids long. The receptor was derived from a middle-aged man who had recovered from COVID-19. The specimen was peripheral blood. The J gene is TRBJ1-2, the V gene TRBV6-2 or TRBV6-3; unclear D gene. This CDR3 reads CASSYSQLLNYGYTF. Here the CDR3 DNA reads TGTGCCAGCAGTTACTCGCAACTCCTCAACTATGGCTACACCTTC.